This T cell receptor (beta chain) comes out of a study of blood T cell repertoires in COVID-19 (dated by TCRdb to 2019 to 2021). About the study as a whole: Samples covering the acute and convalescent phases of COVID-19 were provided by collaborators in the United States, Italy and Spain. The material from the prospective study consisted of cDNA or gDNA derived from T cells, B-cell-depleted T cells, or PBMCs. Deeply sampled blood TCRbeta repertoires from subjects exposed to, actively infected with, or recovered from COVID-19 were included in the dataset. The repertoires were released in a freely available public database meant as a resource for research on the immune response to SARS-CoV-2. The samples were drawn from the first 160 participants of the ongoing ImmuneRACE study and from over a thousand subjects provided by 6 global collaborators. Nearly every sample came with metadata listing a de-identified subject ID, COVID-19 status, age in years and sex. Where available, HLA class I and class II types were taken from metadata supplied by the sample provider and were not determined by assay-based typing.

The immunoSEQ Assay, a bias-controlled multiplex PCR, was used to amplify TCRbeta CDR3 regions from genomic DNA. As for how the authors treated the data: Within the assay, amplification of reference gene primers was used to estimate how many nucleated cells each sample contained. Sequence reads were collapsed and filtered to measure the absolute abundance of every unique TCRbeta CDR3 rearrangement. For each sample, productive Simpson clonality was calculated as the square root of Simpson's diversity index over productive rearrangements. The immuneACCESS repertoire file appears here via TCRdb, limited to in-frame rearrangements. These files lack a portion of the clones; in checked studies, under half of the deficit traces to unresolved V genes, and the cause of the others is not known. The DNA gave D and trimming, while V, J and clone size come from that table. The table for this sample lists 400,000 or so clones; around 90% of them were counted only once. Approximately 0.55% of the sample is held by the ten biggest clonotypes.

V has 0 bases trimmed and J has 5 bases trimmed; junction bases matching no gene number 4. Looking up the germline V gene yields CDR1 MNHNS and CDR2 SASEGT. Taken from cysteine to phenylalanine, the CDR3 has 16 residues. Kept here is only the CDR3 DNA, which spans 48 bases and is read in frame from base 1. For this clone: Its antigen is currently not known. The input lacks base qualities; no much larger clone sits a single base away.

Participants in the prospective study were enrolled through a virtual design, were aged about 18 to 100 years, and lived in about two dozen United States geographic areas. Cohort assignment in the prospective study relied on participant-reported clinical history from a screening survey and a study questionnaire. Recovered participants in ImmuneRACE Cohort 3 were defined as having two consecutive negative NP/OP PCR tests, clearance from a healthcare professional, or resolution of symptoms. In the prospective study, mobile phlebotomists collected whole blood, serum and a nasopharyngeal or oropharyngeal swab from each participant. Over a roughly 2-month period, participants in the prospective study had the option of providing additional blood draws and questionnaires. Blood samples from the prospective study were shipped frozen or at room temperature prior to DNA extraction. What the authors observed across the whole study: How much clinical and demographic metadata was included differed by source and by participant, and the metadata was provided uncurated.

This chain joins TRBV6-1 to TRBJ2-4; TRBD1 fits 10 bases in the junction. This clonotype originated in a young man who had recovered from COVID-19. The specimen was PBMCs or T cells enriched from blood (not recorded which). The CDR3 loop reads CASSEAPGTGENIQYF. The DNA sequence is TGTGCCAGCAGTGAAGCCCCCGGGACAGGGGAAAACATTCAGTACTTC.